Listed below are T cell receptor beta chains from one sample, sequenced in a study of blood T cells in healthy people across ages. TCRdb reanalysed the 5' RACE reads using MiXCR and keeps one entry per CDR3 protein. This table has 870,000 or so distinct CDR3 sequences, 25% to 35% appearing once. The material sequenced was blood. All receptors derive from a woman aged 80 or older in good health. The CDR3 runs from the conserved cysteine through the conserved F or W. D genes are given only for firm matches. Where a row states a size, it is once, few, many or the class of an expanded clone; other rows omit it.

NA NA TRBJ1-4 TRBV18 CASSILEGTSNEKLFF TGTGCCAGCTCAATACTTGAGGGGACGTCTAATGAAAAACTGTTTTTT
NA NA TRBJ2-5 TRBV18 CASSPPGRQLETQYF TGTGCCAGCTCACCACCAGGGAGACAGTTAGAGACCCAGTACTTC
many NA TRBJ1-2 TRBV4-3 CASSQDLGSYGYTF TGCGCCAGCAGCCAAGACCTAGGCTCCTATGGCTACACCTTC
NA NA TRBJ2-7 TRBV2 CASSEVSTAHEQYF TGTGCCAGCAGTGAAGTAAGCACCGCCCACGAGCAGTACTTC
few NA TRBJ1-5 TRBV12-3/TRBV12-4 CASSLALGARQPQHF TGTGCCAGCAGTTTAGCGCTAGGGGCCAGGCAGCCCCAGCATTTT
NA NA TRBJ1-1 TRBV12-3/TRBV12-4 CASSPTGNAERNTEAFF TGTGCCAGCAGTCCAACAGGGAATGCCGAGAGGAACACTGAAGCTTTCTTT
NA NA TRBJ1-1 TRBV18 CASSPLVQGKIEAFF TGTGCCAGCTCACCACTTGTTCAGGGGAAGATTGAAGCTTTCTTT
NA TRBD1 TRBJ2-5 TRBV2 CASTLDRGTQYF TGTGCCAGCACCCTAGACAGGGGGACCCAGTACTTC
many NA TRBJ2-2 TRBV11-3 CASSFTTSFTGELFF TGTGCCAGCAGTTTTACTACTAGCTTCACCGGGGAGCTGTTTTTT
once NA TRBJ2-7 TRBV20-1 CSARRGRVSLYEQYF TGCAGTGCTAGACGGGGCCGAGTGAGCCTCTACGAGCAGTACTTC
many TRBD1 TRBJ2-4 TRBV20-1 CSASATGGVALNIQYF TGCAGTGCTAGTGCTACAGGGGGCGTAGCGTTAAACATTCAGTACTTC
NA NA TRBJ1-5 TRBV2 CASSNRGQSNQPQHF TGTGCCAGCAGTAACCGAGGGCAAAGCAATCAGCCCCAGCATTTT
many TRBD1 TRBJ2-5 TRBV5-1 CASSFSTGAETQYF TGCGCCAGCAGCTTTAGCACAGGGGCAGAGACCCAGTACTTC
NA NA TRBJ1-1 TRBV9 CASTEHGVNMNTEAFF TGTGCCAGCACCGAGCACGGGGTGAACATGAACACTGAAGCTTTCTTT
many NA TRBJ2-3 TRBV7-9 CASSLETGKRDTQYF TGTGCCAGCAGCTTAGAAACAGGGAAGAGGGATACGCAGTATTTT
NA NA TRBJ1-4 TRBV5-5 CASSASRVLGNEKLFF TGTGCCAGCAGCGCTAGCAGGGTGTTGGGGAATGAAAAACTGTTTTTT
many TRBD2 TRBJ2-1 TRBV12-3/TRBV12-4 CASSPTRRLAGFANEQFF TGTGCCAGCAGTCCTACACGTAGGCTAGCGGGGTTCGCTAATGAGCAGTTCTTC